This is a list of T cell receptor beta chains from one sample in a study of control samples from healthy donors and cancer patients. TCRdb's table, derived via immunoSEQ multiplex PCR, lists solely in-frame clones and lacks some. This table has 120,000 to 150,000 clones, roughly 93% appearing once. The sequenced material came from blood. The origin of the receptors is a young man in good health. Both conserved end residues are part of each CDR3. The D gene is left open where the match is weak. Clone sizes are given selectively: once, few, many, or a class where the clone is expanded.

d_call	v_call	j_call	clone_size	cdr3_aa	cdr3_nt
-	TRBV7-9	TRBJ2-4	-	CASSFLSLEGGENIQYF	TGTGCCAGCAGCTTTCTCTCCCTGGAGGGGGGGGAAAACATTCAGTACTTC
-	TRBV9	TRBJ1-2	-	CASSVDGQFNYGYTF	TGTGCCAGCAGCGTAGACGGACAATTTAACTATGGCTACACCTTC
-	TRBV5-1	TRBJ2-2	-	CASSPSGPGLGTGELFF	TGCGCCAGCAGCCCATCGGGGCCCGGGTTGGGCACCGGGGAGCTGTTTTTT
-	TRBV10-2	TRBJ1-2	-	CASSEGRISYGYTF	TGCGCCAGCAGTGAGGGGCGAATATCCTATGGCTACACCTTC
-	TRBV28	TRBJ1-5	once	CASRLDRLNQPQHF	TGTGCCAGCAGACTGGACAGACTCAATCAGCCCCAGCATTTT
-	TRBV19	TRBJ1-3	-	CASSAWASGNTIYF	TGTGCCAGTAGTGCTTGGGCCTCTGGAAACACCATATATTTT
-	TRBV7-9	TRBJ1-2	-	CASSIPGNHGDGYTF	TGTGCCAGCAGCATACCAGGGAACCATGGAGATGGCTACACCTTC
-	TRBV6-2/TRBV6-3	TRBJ2-3	-	CASSYSVVDTQYF	TGTGCCAGCAGTTACTCGGTAGTAGATACGCAGTATTTT
-	TRBV2	TRBJ1-1	-	CASSATMGNTEAFF	TGTGCCAGCAGTGCGACCATGGGGAACACTGAAGCTTTCTTT
-	TRBV11-3	TRBJ2-1	-	CASSAQETDNGQFF	TGTGCCAGCAGCGCGCAAGAGACGGACAATGGGCAGTTCTTC
TRBD2	TRBV4-1	TRBJ2-1	-	CASSQDVAGAYNEQFF	TGCGCCAGCAGCCAAGATGTTGCGGGAGCGTACAATGAGCAGTTCTTC
-	TRBV7-2	TRBJ2-1	once	CASSLAGAYNEQFF	TGTGCCAGCAGCTTAGCGGGGGCCTACAATGAGCAGTTCTTC
-	TRBV6-5	TRBJ2-5	-	CASSWTSQKTETQYF	TGTGCCAGCAGTTGGACTTCACAAAAAACAGAGACCCAGTACTTC
-	TRBV7-9	TRBJ1-1	-	CASSLTGPEAFF	TGTGCCAGCAGCTTAACAGGGCCAGAAGCTTTCTTT